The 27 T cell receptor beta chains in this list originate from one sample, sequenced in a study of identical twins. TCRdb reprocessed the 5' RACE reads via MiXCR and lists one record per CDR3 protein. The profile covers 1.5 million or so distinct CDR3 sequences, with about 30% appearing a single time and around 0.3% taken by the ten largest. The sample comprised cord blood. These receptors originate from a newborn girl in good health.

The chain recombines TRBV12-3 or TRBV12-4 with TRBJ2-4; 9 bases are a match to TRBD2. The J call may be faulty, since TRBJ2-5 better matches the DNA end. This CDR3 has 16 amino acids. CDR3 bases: TGTGCCAGCAGTTTAGGGGGACTAGCTATACAAGAGACCCAGTACTTC. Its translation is CASSLGGLAIQETQYF.

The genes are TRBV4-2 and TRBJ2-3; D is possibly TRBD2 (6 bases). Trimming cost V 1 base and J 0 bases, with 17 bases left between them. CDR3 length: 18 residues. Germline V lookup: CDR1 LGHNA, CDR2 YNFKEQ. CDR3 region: CASSQASPGLPSTDTQYF. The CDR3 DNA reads TGTGCCAGCAGCCAAGCGTCTCCGGGACTCCCTAGCACAGATACGCAGTATTTT.

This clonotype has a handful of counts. Here the CDR3 reads CASSRRPISGNYGYTF. For the CDR3, the DNA is TGTGCCAGCAGCCGCCGACCTATTTCAGGGAACTATGGCTACACCTTC. This chain joins TRBV4-2 and TRBJ1-2; a weak D match, TRBD1 (5 bases). Looked up from germline, CDR1 is LGHNA and CDR2 is YNFKEQ. V was cut by 4 bases and J by 2 bases, with 17 bases left in between. CDR3 size: 16 residues.

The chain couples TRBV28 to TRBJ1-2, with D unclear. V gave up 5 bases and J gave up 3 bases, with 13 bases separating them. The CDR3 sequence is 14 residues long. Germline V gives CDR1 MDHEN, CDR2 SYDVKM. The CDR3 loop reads CASSRAPRDYGYTF. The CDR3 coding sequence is TGTGCCAGCAGTCGGGCCCCACGGGACTATGGCTACACCTTC.

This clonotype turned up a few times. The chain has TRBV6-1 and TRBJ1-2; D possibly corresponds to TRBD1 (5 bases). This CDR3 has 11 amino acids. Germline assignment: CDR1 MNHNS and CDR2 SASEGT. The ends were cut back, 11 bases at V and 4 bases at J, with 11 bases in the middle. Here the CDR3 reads CASQVIYGYTF. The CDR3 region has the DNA TGTGCCTCACAGGTGATCTATGGCTACACCTTC.

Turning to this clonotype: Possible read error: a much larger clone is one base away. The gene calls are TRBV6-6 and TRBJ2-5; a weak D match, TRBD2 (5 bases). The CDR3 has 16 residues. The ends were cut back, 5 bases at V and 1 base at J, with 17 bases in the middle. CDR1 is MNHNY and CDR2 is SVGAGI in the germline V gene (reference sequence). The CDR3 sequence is CASSRRLTGIQETQYF. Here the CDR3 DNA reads TGTGCCAGCAGTCGAAGACTAACGGGGATCCAAGAGACCCAGTACTTC.

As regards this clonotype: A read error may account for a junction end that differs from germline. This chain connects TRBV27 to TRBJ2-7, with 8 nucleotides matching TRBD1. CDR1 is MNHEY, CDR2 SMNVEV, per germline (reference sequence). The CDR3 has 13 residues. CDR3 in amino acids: CASSPGTGYELYF. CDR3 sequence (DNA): TGTGCCAGCAGTCCGGGGACAGGCTACGAGCTGTACTTC.

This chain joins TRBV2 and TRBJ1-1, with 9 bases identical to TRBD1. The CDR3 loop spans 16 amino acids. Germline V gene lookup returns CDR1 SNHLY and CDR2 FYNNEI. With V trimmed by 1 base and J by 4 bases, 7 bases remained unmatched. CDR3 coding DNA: TGTGCCAGCAGTGAAGGGGGACAGGGTGCGGGCACTGAAGCTTTCTTT. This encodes CASSEGGQGAGTEAFF.

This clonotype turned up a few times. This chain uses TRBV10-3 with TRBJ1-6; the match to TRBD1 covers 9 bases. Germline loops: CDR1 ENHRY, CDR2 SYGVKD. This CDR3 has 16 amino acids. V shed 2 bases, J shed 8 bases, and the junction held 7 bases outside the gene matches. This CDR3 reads CAISEEGQGVYSPLHF. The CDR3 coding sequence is TGTGCCATCAGTGAGGAGGGACAGGGTGTTTATTCACCCCTCCACTTT.

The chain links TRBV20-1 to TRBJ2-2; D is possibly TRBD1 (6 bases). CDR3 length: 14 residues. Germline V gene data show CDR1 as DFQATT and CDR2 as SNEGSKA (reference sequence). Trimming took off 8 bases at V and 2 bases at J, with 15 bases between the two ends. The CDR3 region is CSPRGGPNTGELFF. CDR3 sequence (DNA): TGCAGTCCCCGAGGGGGACCTAACACCGGGGAGCTGTTTTTT.

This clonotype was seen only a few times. In DNA, the CDR3 is TGTGCCAGCAGTGATACATCACCCCTCCACTTT. It yields the protein CASSDTSPLHF. This sequence joins TRBV6-1 and TRBJ1-6, with no clear D. The CDR3 is 11 amino acids. V lost 3 bases and J lost 10, with 4 bases in between. Looked up from germline, CDR1 is MNHNS and CDR2 is SASEGT.

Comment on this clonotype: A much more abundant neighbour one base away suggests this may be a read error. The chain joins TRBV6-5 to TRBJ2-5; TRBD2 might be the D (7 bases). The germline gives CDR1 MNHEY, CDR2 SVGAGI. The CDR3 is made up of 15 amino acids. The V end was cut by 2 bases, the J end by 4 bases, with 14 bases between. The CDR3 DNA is TGTGCCAGCAGTTACAACCAGGGGAGGGTAGAGACCCAGTACTTC. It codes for CASSYNQGRVETQYF.

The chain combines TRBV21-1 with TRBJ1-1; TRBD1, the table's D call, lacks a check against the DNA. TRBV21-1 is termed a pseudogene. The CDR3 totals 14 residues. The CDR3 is CASTGGRGAPFAFF. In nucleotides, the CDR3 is TGTGCCAGCACAGGGGGTCGTGGAGCCCCCTTCGCTTTCTTT.

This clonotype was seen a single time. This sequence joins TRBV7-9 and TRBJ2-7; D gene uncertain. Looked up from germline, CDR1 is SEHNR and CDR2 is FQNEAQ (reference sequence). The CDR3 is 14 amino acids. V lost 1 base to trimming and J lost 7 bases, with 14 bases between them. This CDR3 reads CASSLVEKYNEQYF. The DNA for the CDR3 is TGTGCCAGCAGCTTAGTCGAAAAATACAATGAGCAGTACTTC.

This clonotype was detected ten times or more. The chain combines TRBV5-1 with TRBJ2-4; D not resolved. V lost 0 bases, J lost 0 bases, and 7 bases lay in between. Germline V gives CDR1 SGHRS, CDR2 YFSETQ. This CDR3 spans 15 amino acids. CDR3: CASSLEGLAKNIQYF. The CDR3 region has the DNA TGCGCCAGCAGCTTGGAGGGATTAGCCAAAAACATTCAGTACTTC. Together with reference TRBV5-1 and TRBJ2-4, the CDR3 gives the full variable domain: KAGVTQTPRYLIKTRGQQVTLSCSPISGHRSVSWYQQTPGQGLQFLFEYFSETQRNKGNFPGRFSGRQFSNSRSEMNVSTLELGDSALYLCASSLEGLAKNIQYFGAGTRLSVL.

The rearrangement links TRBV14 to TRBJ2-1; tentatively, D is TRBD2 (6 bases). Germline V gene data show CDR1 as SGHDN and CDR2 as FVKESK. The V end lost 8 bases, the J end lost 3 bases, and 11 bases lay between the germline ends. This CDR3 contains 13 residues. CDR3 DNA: TGTGCCAGCGGGACTCATCTCTACAATGAGCAGTTCTTC. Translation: CASGTHLYNEQFF.

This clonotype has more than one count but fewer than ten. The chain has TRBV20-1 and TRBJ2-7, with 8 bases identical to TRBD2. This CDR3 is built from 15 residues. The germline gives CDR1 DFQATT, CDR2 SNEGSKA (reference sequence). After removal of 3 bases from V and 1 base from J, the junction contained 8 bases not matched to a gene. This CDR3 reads CSASGVAGFSYEQYF. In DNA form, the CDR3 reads TGCAGTGCTAGCGGGGTAGCGGGATTTTCCTACGAGCAGTACTTC.

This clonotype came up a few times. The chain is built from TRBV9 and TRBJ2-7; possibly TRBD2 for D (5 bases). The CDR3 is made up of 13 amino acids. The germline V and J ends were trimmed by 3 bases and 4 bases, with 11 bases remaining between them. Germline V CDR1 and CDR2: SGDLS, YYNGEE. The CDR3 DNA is TGTGCCAGCAGCGCAGCGGTAGTTTACGAGCAGTACTTC. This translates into CASSAAVVYEQYF.

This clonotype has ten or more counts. The CDR3 DNA sequence: TGTGCCAGCAGCCAAGTCGGACTAGAGCAGTACTTC. It codes for CASSQVGLEQYF. The V gene is TRBV3-1, the J gene TRBJ2-7, with D perhaps matching TRBD2 (6 bases). This CDR3 is 12 amino acids long. Germline V gene data show CDR1 as LGHDT and CDR2 as YNNKEL (reference sequence). Trimming took 1 base from V and 7 from J, leaving 8 bases between them.

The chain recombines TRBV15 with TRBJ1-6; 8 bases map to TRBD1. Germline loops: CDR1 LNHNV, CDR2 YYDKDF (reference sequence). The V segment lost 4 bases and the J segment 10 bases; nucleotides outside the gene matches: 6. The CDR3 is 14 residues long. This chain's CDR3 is CATSTTGEGSPLHF. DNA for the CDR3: TGTGCCACCAGCACGACAGGGGAGGGGTCACCCCTCCACTTT.

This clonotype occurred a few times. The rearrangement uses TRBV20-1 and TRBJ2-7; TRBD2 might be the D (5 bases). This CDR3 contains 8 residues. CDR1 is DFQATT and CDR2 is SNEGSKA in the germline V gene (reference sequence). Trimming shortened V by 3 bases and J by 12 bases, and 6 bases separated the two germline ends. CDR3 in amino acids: CSARGAYF. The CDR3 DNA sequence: TGCAGTGCTAGGGGAGCGTACTTC.

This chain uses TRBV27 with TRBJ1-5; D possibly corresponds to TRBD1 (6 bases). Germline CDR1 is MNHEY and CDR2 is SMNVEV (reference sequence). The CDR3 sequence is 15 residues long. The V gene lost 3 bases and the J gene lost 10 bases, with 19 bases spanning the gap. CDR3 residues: CASSLSGDGVGPQHF. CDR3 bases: TGTGCCAGCAGTTTGTCAGGGGACGGAGTCGGTCCCCAGCATTTT.

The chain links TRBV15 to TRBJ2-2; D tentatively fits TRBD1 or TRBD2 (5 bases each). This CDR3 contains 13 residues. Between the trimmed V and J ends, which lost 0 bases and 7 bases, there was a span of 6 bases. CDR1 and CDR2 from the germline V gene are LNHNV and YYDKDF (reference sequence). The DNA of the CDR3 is TGTGCCACCAGCAGAGAGGGACGCGGGGAGCTGTTTTTT. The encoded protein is CATSREGRGELFF.

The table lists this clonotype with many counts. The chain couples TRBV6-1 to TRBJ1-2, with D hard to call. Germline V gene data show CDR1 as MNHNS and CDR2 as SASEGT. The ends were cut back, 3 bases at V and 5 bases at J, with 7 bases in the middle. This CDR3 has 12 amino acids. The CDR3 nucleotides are TGTGCCAGCAGTGATCAAGGGTATGGCTACACCTTC. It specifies CASSDQGYGYTF.

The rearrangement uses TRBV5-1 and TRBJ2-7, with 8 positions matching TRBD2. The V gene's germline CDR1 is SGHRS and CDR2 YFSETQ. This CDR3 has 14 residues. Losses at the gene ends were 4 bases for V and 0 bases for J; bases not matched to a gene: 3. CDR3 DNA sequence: TGCGCCAGCAGCGTAGCGGGATTCTCCTACGAGCAGTACTTC. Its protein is CASSVAGFSYEQYF.

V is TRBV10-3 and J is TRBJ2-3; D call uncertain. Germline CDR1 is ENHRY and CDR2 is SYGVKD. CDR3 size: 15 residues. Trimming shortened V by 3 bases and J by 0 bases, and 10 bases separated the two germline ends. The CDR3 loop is CAISDGVGSTDTQYF. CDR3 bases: TGTGCCATCAGTGATGGGGTAGGGAGCACAGATACGCAGTATTTT.

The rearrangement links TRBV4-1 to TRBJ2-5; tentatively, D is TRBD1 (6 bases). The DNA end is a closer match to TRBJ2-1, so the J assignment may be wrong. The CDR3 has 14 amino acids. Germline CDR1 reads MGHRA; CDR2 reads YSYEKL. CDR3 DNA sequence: TGCGCCAGCAGCCTGGGACAAATCCAAGAGACCCAGTTCTTC. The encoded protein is CASSLGQIQETQFF.